The next 15 T cell receptor beta chains were all read from a single sample in a study of quantifying T cell responses using KT2 cells. Study information: RNA was reverse transcribed with TCR alpha and beta constant-region primers.

Each cDNA got a UMI-containing oligo ligated at its 3' end. First-round PCR used four to five cycles and beta primers RC1.1 and RC1.2 covering TRBC1 and TRBC2. TCRdb independently ran MiXCR on the UMI-ligation and nested PCR reads; one entry per CDR3 protein. The sample lists around 44,000 distinct CDR3 sequences, over 15% occurring once. The sequencing sample was made of PBMCs spiked with cells of the T cell clone KT2. All receptors derive from a human donor.

This clonotype showed up just a few times. This chain links TRBV20-1 with TRBJ2-7, with 8 bases aligning to TRBD2. The CDR3 runs to 15 residues. J lost 2 bases, V lost 6 bases, and 12 bases had no gene match. The germline V gene has CDR1 DFQATT and CDR2 SNEGSKA (reference sequence). The CDR3 sequence is CSAPGGGPSTYEQYF. DNA of the CDR3: TGCAGTGCACCCGGGGGGGGACCCTCTACCTACGAGCAGTACTTC.

This clonotype has a count of ten or more. J is TRBJ1-6 and V is TRBV6-4; possibly TRBD1 for D (6 bases). The V gene lost 0 bases and the J gene lost 6 bases, with 6 bases spanning the gap. This CDR3 has 14 residues. Per germline, CDR1 MRHNA and CDR2 SNTAGT. For the CDR3, the DNA is TGTGCCAGCAGTGACTCAGGGGGTAATTCACCCCTCCACTTT. It is translated as CASSDSGGNSPLHF.

The J gene is TRBJ2-6, the V gene TRBV11-2; TRBD2 might be the D (6 bases). Germline CDR1 is SGHAT and CDR2 is FQNNGV. The CDR3 loop spans 17 amino acids. V shed 5 bases and J shed 0 bases, with 14 bases lying between them. The CDR3 loop is CASSLRGGLSGANVLTF. The CDR3 coding sequence is TGTGCCAGCAGCCTCCGGGGAGGCCTCTCTGGGGCCAACGTCCTGACTTTC.

Here the CDR3 reads CASSLQGRQPQHF. CDR3 in DNA: TGTGCCAGTAGTCTACAGGGTAGACAGCCCCAGCATTTT. The chain has TRBV19 and TRBJ1-5; D perhaps matches TRBD1 (6 bases). CDR1 is LNHDA and CDR2 is SQIVND in the germline V gene (reference sequence). The CDR3 extends over 13 amino acids. Trimming shortened V by 5 bases and J by 7 bases, and 12 bases separated the two germline ends.

The V gene is TRBV12-3 or TRBV12-4, the J gene TRBJ2-7, with TRBD1 matching 9 bases. V lost 5 bases to trimming and J lost 6 bases; unmatched junction nucleotides: 11. The CDR3 consists of 15 residues. The CDR3, as DNA: TGTGCCAGCAGTCCTCGGGACAGGGAGGGTAGCGAGCAGTACTTC. This sequence encodes CASSPRDREGSEQYF.

The chain has TRBV5-1 and TRBJ2-3, with a weak D call TRBD2 (5 bases). The ends were cut back, 7 bases at V and 0 bases at J, with 18 bases in the middle. The CDR3 consists of 16 residues. CDR1 and CDR2 from the germline V gene are SGHRS and YFSETQ. This CDR3 reads CASAMGNGGSTDTQYF. Written as DNA, the CDR3 is TGCGCCAGCGCCATGGGGAACGGAGGAAGCACAGATACGCAGTATTTT.

This clonotype showed up many times. The J gene is TRBJ2-3, the V gene TRBV5-4, with a tentative D call TRBD1 (5 bases). V was trimmed by 3 bases and J by 2 bases, leaving 13 bases between them. Germline CDR1 is SGHNT and CDR2 is YYREEE (reference sequence). This CDR3 is 15 amino acids long. The CDR3 loop reads CASSSPTEPTDTQYF. DNA for the CDR3: TGTGCCAGCAGCTCGCCGACAGAGCCCACAGATACGCAGTATTTT.

The chain recombines TRBV20-1 with TRBJ1-5; no reliable D call. Germline V lookup: CDR1 DFQATT, CDR2 SNEGSKA (reference sequence). The CDR3 sequence is 12 residues long. Trimming stripped 3 bases from V and 2 bases from J, with 5 bases between. The CDR3 DNA sequence: TGCAGTGCTAGCCTCCGCAATCAGCCCCAGCATTTT. Amino acids: CSASLRNQPQHF.

This clonotype was counted a few times. The rearrangement links TRBV6-2 or TRBV6-3 to TRBJ2-2, with TRBD1 identical over 9 bases. Germline V CDR1 and CDR2: MNHEY, SVGEGT. V was clipped by 6 bases and J by 6 bases; unmatched bases: 8. CDR3 length: 15 amino acids. The CDR3 DNA follows: TGTGCCAGCAGCTGGACAGGGGATGGTGCCGGGGAGCTGTTTTTT. Amino acids: CASSWTGDGAGELFF.

The chain employs TRBV25-1 and TRBJ2-3, with D uncertain. The CDR3 contains 14 residues. The germline V and J ends were trimmed by 0 bases and 3 bases, with 7 bases remaining between them. Germline V gene data show CDR1 as MGHDK and CDR2 as SYGVNS. The CDR3 is CASSEYKVTDTQYF. The CDR3 region has the DNA TGTGCCAGCAGTGAATATAAGGTTACAGATACGCAGTATTTT. Full variable domain (rest looked up from reference TRBV25-1 and TRBJ2-3): EADIYQTPRYLVIGTGKKITLECSQTMGHDKMYWYQQDPGMELHLIHYSYGVNSTEKGDLSSESTVSRIRTEHFPLTLESARPSHTSQYLCASSEYKVTDTQYFGPGTRLTVL.

The V and J genes are TRBV6-1 and TRBJ1-5, with TRBD1 as a possible D gene (5 bases). Trimming cost V 2 bases and J 2 bases, with 10 bases left between them. Looked up from germline, CDR1 is MNHNS and CDR2 is SASEGT. There are 15 residues in the CDR3. The CDR3 DNA reads TGTGCCAGCAGTGAATTATTCAGGGGCAATCAGCCCCAGCATTTT. This translates into CASSELFRGNQPQHF.

CDR3 residues: CASSLWTTETQYF. The CDR3 DNA is TGTGCCAGCTCACTTTGGACCACAGAGACCCAGTACTTC. J is TRBJ2-5 and V is TRBV18; D uncertain. CDR1 KGHSH and CDR2 LQKENI come from the germline V gene. This CDR3 is 13 amino acids long. The germline V and J ends were trimmed by 4 bases and 4 bases, with 10 bases remaining between them. Combining the CDR3 with reference TRBV18 and TRBJ2-5 gives the whole variable domain NAGVMQNPRHLVRRRGQEARLRCSPMKGHSHVYWYRQLPEEGLKFMVYLQKENIIDESGMPKERFSAEFPKEGPSILRIQQVVRGDSAAYFCASSLWTTETQYFGPGTRLLVL.

The V gene is TRBV5-5, the J gene TRBJ2-7, with TRBD1 as a possible D gene (6 bases). CDR1 is SGHKS, CDR2 YYEKEE, per germline (reference sequence). V lost 4 bases, J lost 1 base, and 15 bases lay in between. The CDR3 runs to 15 residues. The CDR3 protein is CASSKEQGTSYEQYF. Written as DNA, the CDR3 is TGTGCCAGCAGCAAAGAACAGGGCACGTCCTACGAGCAGTACTTC.

The V gene is TRBV6-6, the J gene TRBJ2-3; D is unclear. The CDR3 sequence is 13 residues long. V gave up 2 bases and J gave up 1 base, with 4 bases separating them. Per germline, CDR1 MNHNY and CDR2 SVGAGI (reference sequence). The CDR3 nucleotides are TGTGCCAGCAGTTACGTGCGCACAGATACGCAGTATTTT. This sequence encodes CASSYVRTDTQYF.

The J gene is TRBJ2-1, the V gene TRBV9; 7 bases are shared with TRBD2. This CDR3 comprises 13 residues. The V gene's germline CDR1 is SGDLS and CDR2 YYNGEE. V lost 7 bases to trimming and J lost 9 bases; unmatched junction nucleotides: 10. For the CDR3, the DNA is TGTGCCAGCGGCGCGGGAGACAGAGGTGAGCAGTTCTTC. As protein: CASGAGDRGEQFF.